This T cell receptor (beta chain) was captured in a study of beta chain features in type 1 diabetes. Every isolated RNA sample was fully reverse transcribed, so sequencing captured expressed TCRB transcripts. Using immunoSEQ multiplex PCR, the repertoire was profiled, and TCRdb retains in-frame clones only, with some absent. The sample lists hundreds of thousands of clones; about a sixth were seen once. This clone was counted only a few times. Germline lookup yields CDR1 MNHNS and CDR2 SASEGT. The CDR3 contains 16 residues. V dropped 7 bases and J dropped 7 bases, with 23 bases sitting between them. This TCR was recovered from a man aged 18 to 30 in good health. The V gene is TRBV6-1, the J gene TRBJ2-1; D remains unclear. The sequenced material came from naive CD4+ T cells from blood. The CDR3 loop reads CASTDARRPSRNEQFF. CDR3 in DNA: TGTGCCAGCACTGACGCCCGGCGCCCCTCCCGGAATGAGCAGTTCTTC.